This T cell receptor (beta chain) came from a study of CD8+ T cells in alopecia areata. Broader study findings: Scalp sequencing captures resident alphabeta T cells of normal skin too.

Extracted from the samples, RNA was reverse transcribed into cDNA to serve as the sequencing template. The repertoire was sequenced with immunoSEQ multiplex PCR; TCRdb's copy has only in-frame clones and lacks some. The sample includes over 150,000 clones, approximately 59% seen only once; the top ten take roughly 15%. As concerns this clone: Antigen: not known.

V lost 0 bases to trimming and J lost 6 bases, with 9 bases between them. CDR1 and CDR2 (germline): GTSNPN, SVGIG (reference sequence). CDR3 length equals 13 residues. The sequence came from a human donor with alopecia areata. J is TRBJ1-5 and V is TRBV30; a weak D match, TRBD1 (5 bases). Sequenced here: CD4+ T cells sorted from blood, sampled at week 0. CDR3 loop: CAWSVLTGQPQHF. DNA of the CDR3: TGTGCCTGGAGTGTACTCACAGGTCAGCCCCAGCATTTT.